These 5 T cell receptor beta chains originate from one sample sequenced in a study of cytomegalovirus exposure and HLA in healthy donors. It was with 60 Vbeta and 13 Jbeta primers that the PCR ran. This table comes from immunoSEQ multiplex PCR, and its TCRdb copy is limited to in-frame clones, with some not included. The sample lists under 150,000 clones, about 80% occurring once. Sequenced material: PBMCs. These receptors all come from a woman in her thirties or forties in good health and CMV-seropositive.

The CDR3 reads CASSLIESGANVLTF. The CDR3 nucleotides are TGCGCCAGCAGCTTGATAGAATCTGGGGCCAACGTCCTGACTTTC. The chain uses TRBV5-1 and TRBJ2-6; D gene unclear. V was pared by 1 base and J by 1 base, with 6 bases between. CDR1 and CDR2 from the germline V gene are SGHRS and YFSETQ. The CDR3 has 15 amino acids.

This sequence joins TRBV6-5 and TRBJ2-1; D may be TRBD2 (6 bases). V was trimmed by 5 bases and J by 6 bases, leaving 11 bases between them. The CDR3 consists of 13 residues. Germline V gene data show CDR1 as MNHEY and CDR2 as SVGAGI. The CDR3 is CASSVFGGNEQFF. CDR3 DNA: TGTGCCAGCAGTGTATTCGGGGGCAATGAGCAGTTCTTC.

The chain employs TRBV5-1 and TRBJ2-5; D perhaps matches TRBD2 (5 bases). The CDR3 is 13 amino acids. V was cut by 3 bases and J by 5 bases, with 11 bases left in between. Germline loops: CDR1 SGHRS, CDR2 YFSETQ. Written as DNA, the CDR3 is TGCGCCAGCAGCTCTCAAACGGGGGAGACCCAGTACTTC. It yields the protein CASSSQTGETQYF. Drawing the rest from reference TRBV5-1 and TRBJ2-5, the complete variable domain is KAGVTQTPRYLIKTRGQQVTLSCSPISGHRSVSWYQQTPGQGLQFLFEYFSETQRNKGNFPGRFSGRQFSNSRSEMNVSTLELGDSALYLCASSSQTGETQYFGPGTRLLVL.

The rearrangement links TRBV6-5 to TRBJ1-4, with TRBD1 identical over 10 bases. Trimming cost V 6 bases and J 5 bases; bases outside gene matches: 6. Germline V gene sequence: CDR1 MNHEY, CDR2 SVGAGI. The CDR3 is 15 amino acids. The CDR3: CASSPPGQGNEKLFF. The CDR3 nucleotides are TGTGCCAGCAGCCCCCCGGGACAGGGGAATGAAAAACTGTTTTTT.

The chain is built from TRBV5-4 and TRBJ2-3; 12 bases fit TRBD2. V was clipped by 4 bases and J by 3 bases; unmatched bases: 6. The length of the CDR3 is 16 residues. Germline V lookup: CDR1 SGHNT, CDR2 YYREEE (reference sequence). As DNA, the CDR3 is TGTGCCAGCAGCCGGAGACTAGCGGGGGTTACAGATACGCAGTATTTT. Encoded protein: CASSRRLAGVTDTQYF.